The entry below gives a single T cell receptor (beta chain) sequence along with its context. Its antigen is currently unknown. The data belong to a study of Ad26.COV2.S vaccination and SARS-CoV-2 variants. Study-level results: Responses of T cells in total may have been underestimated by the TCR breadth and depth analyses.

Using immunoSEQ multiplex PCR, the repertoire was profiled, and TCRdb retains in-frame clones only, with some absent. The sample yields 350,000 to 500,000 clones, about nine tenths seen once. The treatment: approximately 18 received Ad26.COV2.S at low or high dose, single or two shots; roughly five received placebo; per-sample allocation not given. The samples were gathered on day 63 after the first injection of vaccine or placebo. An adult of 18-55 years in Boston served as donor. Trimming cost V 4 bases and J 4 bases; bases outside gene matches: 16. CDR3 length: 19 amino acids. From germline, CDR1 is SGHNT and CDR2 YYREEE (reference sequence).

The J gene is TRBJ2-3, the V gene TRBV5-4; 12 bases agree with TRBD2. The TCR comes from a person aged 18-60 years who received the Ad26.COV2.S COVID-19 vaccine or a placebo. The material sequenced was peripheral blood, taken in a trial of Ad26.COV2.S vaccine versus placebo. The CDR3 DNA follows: TGTGCCAGCAGCACGCAACGGACTAGCGGGGCTTCGCGGTCAGATACGCAGTATTTT. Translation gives CASSTQRTSGASRSDTQYF. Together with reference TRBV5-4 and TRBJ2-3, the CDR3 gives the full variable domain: ETGVTQSPTHLIKTRGQQVTLRCSSQSGHNTVSWYQQALGQGPQFIFQYYREEENGRGNFPPRFSGLQFPNYSSELNVNALELDDSALYLCASSTQRTSGASRSDTQYFGPGTRLTVL.